The 23 T cell receptor beta chains listed next were all sequenced from one sample in a study of response to subunit inactivated influenza vaccine. From the RT-PCR reads, TCRdb called clonotypes with MiXCR, one entry per CDR3 protein. The repertoire holds about 830,000 distinct CDR3 sequences, with 15% to 20% as singletons. The sequencing here drew on PBMCs from blood, taken 5 to 6 days after vaccination. The receptors come from a man aged 50-60 years who received an inactivated influenza vaccine.

This clonotype was detected only a few times. J is TRBJ2-3 and V is TRBV5-1; D gene uncertain. The CDR3 sequence is 15 residues long. V dropped 3 bases and J dropped 1 base, with 12 bases sitting between them. The V gene's germline CDR1 is SGHRS and CDR2 YFSETQ. The CDR3 DNA sequence: TGCGCCAGCAGCTACCTCGGTGACGGCACAGATACGCAGTATTTT. It codes for CASSYLGDGTDTQYF.

This clonotype was detected a few times. The chain uses TRBV11-2 and TRBJ2-7; no clear D. V was clipped by 2 bases and J by 2 bases, with 16 bases between them. The CDR3 runs to 16 residues. CDR1 and CDR2 (germline): SGHAT, FQNNGV. As DNA, the CDR3 is TGTGCCAGCAGCTTAAGGTCTTGGACGCTCCCCTACGAGCAGTACTTC. Residues: CASSLRSWTLPYEQYF.

This clonotype appeared a few times. The chain links TRBV5-5 to TRBJ2-1, with TRBD1 identical over 8 bases. The CDR3 sequence is 16 residues long. Germline-derived CDR1 and CDR2 are SGHKS and YYEKEE (reference sequence). J gave up 6 bases and V 4 bases, and 12 bases lay outside the gene matches. CDR3 region: CASSPMDRVMVNEQFF. Written as DNA, the CDR3 is TGTGCCAGCAGCCCCATGGACAGGGTAATGGTCAATGAGCAGTTCTTC.

This clonotype showed up many times. The rearrangement links TRBV20-1 to TRBJ2-1, with TRBD1 matching 9 bases. Germline CDR1 reads DFQATT; CDR2 reads SNEGSKA (reference sequence). V lost 5 bases to trimming and J lost 3 bases; unmatched junction nucleotides: 5. This CDR3 has 14 residues. The CDR3 loop is CSAPRDRVYNEQFF. CDR3 nucleotide sequence: TGCAGTGCTCCCCGGGACAGGGTCTACAATGAGCAGTTCTTC.

The rearrangement joins TRBV12-3 or TRBV12-4 to TRBJ1-5; 7 positions match TRBD1. This CDR3 is built from 14 residues. After removal of 5 bases from V and 6 bases from J, the junction contained 7 bases not matched to a gene. CDR3 nucleotide sequence: TGTGCCAGCAGTCACATGGACAGGCTTCAGCCCCAGCATTTT. Its protein is CASSHMDRLQPQHF.

At least ten counts were recorded for this clonotype. The chain uses TRBV5-1 and TRBJ1-5; D possibly corresponds to TRBD1 (6 bases). The length of the CDR3 is 15 residues. Trimming removed 1 base at V and 5 bases at J, with 13 bases between. The germline gives CDR1 SGHRS, CDR2 YFSETQ. CDR3 protein: CASSLLGQTDQPQHF. CDR3 bases: TGCGCCAGCAGCTTGCTGGGACAAACAGATCAGCCCCAGCATTTT.

This clonotype was recorded many times. The V gene is TRBV20-1, the J gene TRBJ1-1; no clear D gene. Between the trimmed V and J ends, which lost 3 bases and 3 bases, there was a span of 14 bases. This CDR3 comprises 14 residues. Germline V gene sequence: CDR1 DFQATT, CDR2 SNEGSKA (reference sequence). The CDR3 region is CSASLGYSYTEAFF. The CDR3 DNA follows: TGCAGTGCTAGCTTAGGATACAGTTACACTGAAGCTTTCTTT.

The chain carries TRBV29-1 and TRBJ2-1; D may be TRBD2 (6 bases). Between the trimmed V and J ends, which lost 7 bases and 4 bases, there was a span of 11 bases. The CDR3 is 12 amino acids. Germline V CDR1 and CDR2: SQVTM, ANQGSEA. CDR3 DNA: TGCAGCGAAGGACTATCATACAATGAGCAGTTCTTC. It encodes CSEGLSYNEQFF.

The chain combines TRBV10-3 with TRBJ2-3; 15 bases align to TRBD2. Germline trimming cut 4 bases from V and 0 bases from J; bases unmatched to any gene: 2. The CDR3 runs to 17 residues. Germline CDR1 reads ENHRY; CDR2 reads SYGVKD. In nucleotides, the CDR3 is TGTGCCATCAGTGGGACTAGCGGGAGGGCTAGCACAGATACGCAGTATTTT. This gives the protein CAISGTSGRASTDTQYF.

This clonotype was observed a few times. The rearrangement joins TRBV7-2 to TRBJ2-1; D perhaps matches TRBD2 (5 bases). Germline CDR1 SGHTA, CDR2 FQGNSA. The CDR3 is made up of 13 amino acids. The ends were cut back, 3 bases at V and 3 bases at J, with 6 bases in the middle. CDR3 protein: CASSFTSYNEQFF. CDR3 nucleotide sequence: TGTGCCAGCAGCTTTACTAGCTACAATGAGCAGTTCTTC. Based on the CDR3 plus reference TRBV7-2 and TRBJ2-1, the full variable domain is GAGVSQSPSNKVTEKGKDVELRCDPISGHTALYWYRQSLGQGLEFLIYFQGNSAPDKSGLPSDRFSAERTGGSVSTLTIQRTQQEDSAVYLCASSFTSYNEQFFGPGTRLTVL.

This chain uses TRBV20-1 with TRBJ2-3, with D possibly TRBD2 on 5 matching bases. Germline-derived CDR1 and CDR2 are DFQATT and SNEGSKA (reference sequence). This CDR3 is 14 amino acids long. V was shortened by 2 bases and J by 1 base, with 10 bases between the two germline ends. The CDR3, as DNA: TGCAGTGCTAGACCCGCGGAGGGCACAGATACGCAGTATTTT. Amino acid sequence: CSARPAEGTDTQYF.

The chain couples TRBV11-2 to TRBJ1-5, with D possibly matching TRBD1 (6 bases). Trimming removed 2 bases from V and 0 bases from J, with 8 bases in between. This CDR3 has 15 amino acids. Per germline, CDR1 SGHAT and CDR2 FQNNGV. CDR3 DNA: TGTGCCAGCAGCTTAACGACAGGTAGCAATCAGCCCCAGCATTTT. Amino acid sequence: CASSLTTGSNQPQHF.

CDR3 DNA: TGTGCCAGCAGTTACGGAGACAGGGCCTACAATGAGCAGTTCTTC. Translated: CASSYGDRAYNEQFF. The chain employs TRBV6-2 or TRBV6-3 and TRBJ2-1; 7 nucleotides align to TRBD1. The trim removed 2 bases at V and 2 bases at J, leaving 3 bases unmatched. This CDR3 comprises 15 residues. The germline gives CDR1 MNHEY, CDR2 SVGEGT.

The chain recombines TRBV29-1 with TRBJ2-7; 12 bases map to TRBD2. CDR1 and CDR2 from the germline V gene are SQVTM and ANQGSEA. With V trimmed by 0 bases and J by 8 bases, 11 bases remained unmatched. This CDR3 spans 16 amino acids. CDR3 residues: CSVEDILGTSGRKQYF. The DNA of the CDR3 is TGCAGCGTTGAAGATATTCTGGGTACTAGCGGGAGGAAGCAGTACTTC.

The chain couples TRBV10-3 to TRBJ2-1; maybe TRBD1 (5 bases). Germline V gene data show CDR1 as ENHRY and CDR2 as SYGVKD. V gave up 0 bases and J gave up 4 bases, with 16 bases separating them. The CDR3 is 17 amino acids. CDR3 sequence: CAISESLPRTLYNEQFF. In DNA, the CDR3 is TGTGCCATCAGTGAGTCCCTACCCAGGACACTGTACAATGAGCAGTTCTTC.

This clonotype was counted between two and nine times. The chain carries TRBV5-5 and TRBJ2-1; 8 nucleotides agree with TRBD2. V dropped 0 bases and J dropped 8; count of bases not matched to a gene: 7. Germline CDR1 is SGHKS and CDR2 is YYEKEE (reference sequence). The CDR3 spans 15 residues. CDR3 region: CASSLEILAGDEQFF. CDR3 DNA: TGTGCCAGCAGCTTGGAGATCCTAGCGGGTGATGAGCAGTTCTTC.

This clonotype was counted a few times. This chain links TRBV20-1 with TRBJ2-3, with 9 bases matching TRBD2. V lost 5 bases to trimming and J lost 5 bases; unmatched junction nucleotides: 11. The CDR3 sequence is 15 residues long. Germline V gene sequence: CDR1 DFQATT, CDR2 SNEGSKA (reference sequence). The CDR3 here is CSAPPRLAGKDTQYF. The CDR3 DNA sequence: TGCAGTGCTCCTCCCAGGCTAGCGGGAAAAGATACGCAGTATTTT.

A few counts support this clonotype. The J gene is TRBJ2-6, the V gene TRBV5-1; the D call may be TRBD1 or TRBD2 (6 bases each). Per germline, CDR1 SGHRS and CDR2 YFSETQ. Trimming cost V 6 bases and J 3 bases, with 16 bases left between them. This CDR3 comprises 16 residues. The CDR3 is CASIETGTFGANVLTF. For the CDR3, the DNA is TGCGCCAGCATAGAAACAGGGACTTTTGGGGCCAACGTCCTGACTTTC.

V gene TRBV5-1 combines with J gene TRBJ2-5; TRBD2 matches at 8 bases. CDR1 and CDR2 from the germline V gene are SGHRS and YFSETQ. V shed 2 bases and J 5 bases; nucleotides not matched to a gene: 11. This CDR3 has 16 residues. CDR3 nucleotide sequence: TGCGCCAGCAGCTTCGCCACGTCGGGAGGGTTCGAGACCCAGTACTTC. Amino acids: CASSFATSGGFETQYF.

This clonotype was seen a few times. The rearrangement joins TRBV20-1 to TRBJ2-7, with D uncertain. This CDR3 has 11 amino acids. Germline V gene sequence: CDR1 DFQATT, CDR2 SNEGSKA (reference sequence). V lost 7 bases, J lost 4 bases, and 11 bases lay in between. Here the CDR3 DNA reads TGCAGTGGGGCCCACAAGTACGAGCAGTACTTC. It translates to CSGAHKYEQYF.

The table lists this clonotype with a few counts. V usage is TRBV12-3 or TRBV12-4 and J usage is TRBJ1-6; D call uncertain. V gave up 5 bases and J gave up 9 bases, with 11 bases separating them. The CDR3 is made up of 13 amino acids. This CDR3 reads CASSREEGSPLHF. In DNA, the CDR3 is TGTGCCAGCAGTCGGGAGGAAGGTTCACCCCTCCACTTT.

This clonotype was seen many times. The V call is TRBV24-1, the J call TRBJ1-5; 9 nucleotides line up with TRBD1. Per germline, CDR1 KGHDR and CDR2 SFDVKD. With V trimmed by 7 bases and J by 2 bases, 2 bases remained unmatched. The CDR3 is 14 residues long. The CDR3 DNA sequence: TGTGCCACCAGGGACAGGGGTCGCAATCAGCCCCAGCATTTT. Residues: CATRDRGRNQPQHF.

This clonotype was seen only a few times. The V gene is TRBV24-1, the J gene TRBJ2-1; 10 bases fit TRBD1. CDR1 is KGHDR and CDR2 is SFDVKD in the germline V gene. This CDR3 is 16 amino acids long. J was trimmed by 9 bases and V by 3 bases; bases with no gene match: 10. As DNA, the CDR3 is TGTGCCACCAGTGATATGCGACAGGGGGCCGCCGGTGAGCAGTTCTTC. Translation gives CATSDMRQGAAGEQFF.